A single sample is the source of the 23 T cell receptor beta chains below, sequenced in a study of T-cell reconstitution after alpha-beta-depleted transplantation in children. Unique molecular identifiers were built into the TCRbeta library. One entry per CDR3 protein, called by TCRdb with MiXCR from the PCR reads. The table has about 640,000 distinct CDR3 sequences, approximately 12% seen once. The source material was PBMCs, mostly from graft donor cells, sampled 360 days after TCRalphabeta/CD19-depleted stem cell transplant. Receptor source: a male patient aged 10-17 years who had a stem cell transplant for acute myeloid leukemia, so the T cells may come from the graft donor.

This clonotype was recorded a few times. This chain joins TRBV28 and TRBJ2-1; a weak D match, TRBD2 (6 bases). Germline assignment: CDR1 MDHEN and CDR2 SYDVKM. The CDR3 runs 15 residues. V was cut by 1 base and J by 3 bases, with 10 bases left in between. CDR3 sequence: CASSLYGRIYNEQFF. DNA for the CDR3: TGTGCCAGCAGTTTATACGGGAGAATCTACAATGAGCAGTTCTTC.

This clonotype was observed a handful of times. The chain carries TRBV29-1 and TRBJ2-7, with 9 positions matching TRBD1. The CDR3 has 15 residues. CDR1 is SQVTM, CDR2 ANQGSEA, per germline. V trimming: 5 bases; J trimming: 0 bases; junction bases outside the gene matches: 8. Written as DNA, the CDR3 is TGCAGCGTTTCGGGACAGGGCCCCTCCTCCTACGAGCAGTACTTC. Translation gives CSVSGQGPSSYEQYF.

This chain links TRBV20-1 with TRBJ2-7; 7 nucleotides align to TRBD1. V shed 4 bases, J shed 3 bases, and the junction held 6 bases outside the gene matches. Germline V gives CDR1 DFQATT, CDR2 SNEGSKA (reference sequence). There are 13 residues in the CDR3. The CDR3, as DNA: TGCAGTGCTAATAGGGACAGCGACTACGAGCAGTACTTC. It specifies CSANRDSDYEQYF.

The gene calls are TRBV12-3 or TRBV12-4 and TRBJ1-1, with 7 bases fitting TRBD1. V lost 5 bases and J lost 4; bases outside the gene matches: 4. The CDR3 consists of 13 residues. CDR3 loop: CASSKQGFTEAFF. The CDR3 nucleotides read TGTGCCAGCAGTAAACAGGGGTTCACTGAAGCTTTCTTT.

This sequence joins TRBV5-1 and TRBJ1-2; D remains unclear. The CDR3 has 15 amino acids. Trimming removed 0 bases at V and 0 bases at J, with 9 bases between. The germline gives CDR1 SGHRS, CDR2 YFSETQ. The CDR3 loop reads CASSLATAANYGYTF. CDR3 coding DNA: TGCGCCAGCAGCTTGGCAACAGCGGCTAACTATGGCTACACCTTC.

This clonotype has a handful of counts. The CDR3 nucleotides are TGTGCCAGCAGCTGGGGGGGGGCAGGAGAGACCCAGTACTTC. Translated: CASSWGGAGETQYF. V and J are TRBV7-3 and TRBJ2-5; a possible D gene is TRBD2 (7 bases). The V gene's germline CDR1 is SGHTA and CDR2 FQGTGA. The CDR3 length is 14 residues. Between the trimmed V and J ends, which lost 4 bases and 4 bases, there was a span of 13 bases. Complete variable domain (other parts from reference TRBV7-3 and TRBJ2-5): GAGVSQTPSNKVTEKGKYVELRCDPISGHTALYWYRQSLGQGPEFLIYFQGTGAADDSGLPNDRFFAVRPEGSVSTLKIQRTERGDSAVYLCASSWGGAGETQYFGPGTRLLVL.

This clonotype was seen a handful of times. The chain is built from TRBV7-2 and TRBJ1-1; no reliable D call. V lost 4 bases and J 1 base, leaving 10 bases between the germline ends. Germline values: CDR1 SGHTA, CDR2 FQGNSA. This CDR3 spans 14 amino acids. For the CDR3, the DNA is TGTGCCAGCAGCTCATGGCGGGCGAACACTGAAGCTTTCTTT. Its protein product is CASSSWRANTEAFF.

This clonotype was observed a few times. This chain uses TRBV7-2 with TRBJ2-7; TRBD1 agrees at 7 bases. Looked up from germline, CDR1 is SGHTA and CDR2 is FQGNSA. CDR3 length: 14 amino acids. Trimming cost V 5 bases and J 3 bases; bases outside gene matches: 7. CDR3 bases: TGTGCCAGCAGCCCGGGGACAGTGATCTACGAGCAGTACTTC. The encoded protein is CASSPGTVIYEQYF.

This clonotype has a count of ten or more. The chain combines TRBV7-6 with TRBJ2-1; 12 positions match TRBD2. The CDR3 runs 16 residues. J lost 2 bases, V lost 5 bases, and 4 bases had no gene match. Germline V gives CDR1 SGHVS, CDR2 FNYEAQ. In DNA, the CDR3 is TGTGCCAGCAGCACAAGACTAGCGGGAGCCTACAATGAGCAGTTCTTC. Encoded protein: CASSTRLAGAYNEQFF.

This clonotype came up a few times. This chain joins TRBV6-1 and TRBJ2-3; 8 bases map to TRBD2. Germline trimming cut 6 bases from V and 2 bases from J; bases unmatched to any gene: 4. In germline, CDR1 is MNHNS, CDR2 SASEGT. This CDR3 contains 14 residues. The CDR3 sequence is CASSETSDTDTQYF. The CDR3, as DNA: TGTGCCAGCAGCGAGACTAGCGACACAGATACGCAGTATTTT.

The genes are TRBV5-1 and TRBJ2-7, with D possibly TRBD2 on 7 matching bases. Germline CDR1 is SGHRS and CDR2 is YFSETQ. V dropped 3 bases and J dropped 4 bases, with 20 bases sitting between them. The CDR3 contains 16 residues. The chain's CDR3 is CASSWGTVGGRYEQYF. The CDR3 DNA reads as TGCGCCAGCAGCTGGGGGACCGTCGGGGGGCGGTACGAGCAGTACTTC. The full variable domain, with the rest looked up from reference TRBV5-1 and TRBJ2-7, is KAGVTQTPRYLIKTRGQQVTLSCSPISGHRSVSWYQQTPGQGLQFLFEYFSETQRNKGNFPGRFSGRQFSNSRSEMNVSTLELGDSALYLCASSWGTVGGRYEQYFGPGTRLTVT.

The table lists this clonotype with many counts. This chain uses TRBV29-1 with TRBJ1-2; 10 nucleotides line up with TRBD1. The CDR3 runs to 11 residues. The germline CDR1 and CDR2 sequences are SQVTM and ANQGSEA. Trimming took 7 bases from V and 7 from J; bases not matched to a gene: 3. The CDR3 spells CSDRQGAGYTF. The CDR3 coding sequence is TGCAGCGACCGACAGGGGGCTGGCTACACCTTC.

This clonotype has only a few counts. The J gene is TRBJ2-2, the V gene TRBV29-1; no reliable D call. CDR1 is SQVTM, CDR2 ANQGSEA, per germline. Trimming cost V 4 bases and J 7 bases, with 13 bases left between them. The CDR3 contains 13 residues. DNA of the CDR3: TGCAGCGTTGGCCCCAGTTCGGACGGGGAGCTGTTTTTT. Encoded protein: CSVGPSSDGELFF.

Only a few counts were recorded for this clonotype. V is TRBV5-1 and J is TRBJ2-5; D is perhaps TRBD1 (5 bases). From germline, CDR1 is SGHRS and CDR2 YFSETQ. CDR3 length: 13 residues. V lost 0 bases and J lost 7, with 10 bases in between. CDR3 in amino acids: CASSLEGVGTQYF. The CDR3 bases are TGCGCCAGCAGCTTGGAAGGGGTGGGGACCCAGTACTTC.

This clonotype has more than one count but fewer than ten. The chain has TRBV2 and TRBJ1-5; 8 bases match TRBD1. The germline V gene has CDR1 SNHLY and CDR2 FYNNEI. The CDR3 has 16 amino acids. The V gene end was trimmed by 1 base and the J gene end by 3 bases; junction bases not matched to a gene: 5. The CDR3 sequence: CASSEERTGINQPQHF. For the CDR3, the DNA is TGTGCCAGCAGTGAAGAAAGGACAGGGATCAATCAGCCCCAGCATTTT.

V usage is TRBV2 and J usage is TRBJ2-6; D is possibly TRBD1 or TRBD2 (5 bases each). Germline V gene data show CDR1 as SNHLY and CDR2 as FYNNEI. With 8 bases removed from V and 0 bases from J, the gap between germline ends came to 14 bases. This CDR3 has 16 amino acids. In nucleotides, the CDR3 is TGTGCCAGCTCCGGGACGCAAGTCTCTGGGGCCAACGTCCTGACTTTC. Protein sequence: CASSGTQVSGANVLTF.

This clonotype was counted only a few times. The chain uses TRBV30 and TRBJ1-5; D might be TRBD1 (6 bases). Deletions cut 4 bases from V and 2 bases from J, with 18 bases between. The CDR3 spans 16 residues. Germline CDR1 is GTSNPN and CDR2 is SVGIG (reference sequence). CDR3 in DNA: TGTGCCTGGACTCTCGGGGCCCCAGGGGGCAATCAGCCCCAGCATTTT. Its translation is CAWTLGAPGGNQPQHF. The whole variable domain, remainder taken from reference TRBV30 and TRBJ1-5, is SQTIHQWPATLVQPVGSPLSLECTVEGTSNPNLYWYRQAAGRGLQLLFYSVGIGQISSEVPQNLSASRPQDRQFILSSKKLLLSDSGFYLCAWTLGAPGGNQPQHFGDGTRLSIL.

This clonotype occurred a few times. The J gene is TRBJ2-7, the V gene TRBV12-3 or TRBV12-4; 9 bases map to TRBD1. V was pared by 1 base and J by 1 base, with 8 bases of the junction left unmatched. The length of the CDR3 is 17 residues. This CDR3 is CASSLDRGQARSYEQYF. The DNA of the CDR3 is TGTGCCAGCAGTTTAGACAGGGGGCAAGCTAGGTCCTACGAGCAGTACTTC.

The chain has TRBV18 and TRBJ2-2; D might be TRBD1 (7 bases). Germline CDR1 KGHSH, CDR2 LQKENI. This CDR3 is 17 amino acids long. The ends were cut back, 2 bases at V and 4 bases at J, with 17 bases in the middle. CDR3 DNA sequence: TGTGCCAGCTCACCATTGTGGCAGGGGGGCACCACCGGGGAGCTGTTTTTT. Translated, it gives CASSPLWQGGTTGELFF.

This clonotype was seen a few times. The chain carries TRBV7-3 and TRBJ1-6; 7 positions match TRBD1. Germline trimming cut 4 bases from V and 0 bases from J; bases unmatched to any gene: 6. Germline CDR1 SGHTA, CDR2 FQGTGA. The CDR3 totals 17 residues. The chain's CDR3 is CASSYVQGSSYNSPLHF. The CDR3 DNA is TGTGCCAGCAGCTACGTACAGGGGAGCTCCTATAATTCACCCCTCCACTTT.

The gene calls are TRBV15 and TRBJ1-2; perhaps TRBD1 as D (6 bases). The CDR3 contains 13 residues. With 0 bases removed from V and 7 bases from J, the gap between germline ends came to 9 bases. CDR1 is LNHNV and CDR2 is YYDKDF in the germline V gene (reference sequence). Written as DNA, the CDR3 is TGTGCCACCAGCAGAGATGGGGGCTCTGGCTACACCTTC. Translation: CATSRDGGSGYTF. Filled out from reference TRBV15 and TRBJ1-2, the complete variable domain reads DAMVIQNPRYQVTQFGKPVTLSCSQTLNHNVMYWYQQKSSQAPKLLFHYYDKDFNNEADTPDNFQSRRPNTSFCFLDIRSPGLGDTAMYLCATSRDGGSGYTFGSGTRLTVV.

The chain carries TRBV7-2 and TRBJ2-7; 11 nucleotides match TRBD2. Per germline, CDR1 SGHTA and CDR2 FQGNSA. This CDR3 spans 17 amino acids. V lost 4 bases to trimming and J lost 1 base; unmatched junction nucleotides: 9. The CDR3 loop reads CASSSLSTSGISYEQYF. In DNA, the CDR3 is TGTGCCAGCAGCTCCCTTTCGACTAGCGGGATATCCTACGAGCAGTACTTC.

This chain uses TRBV4-1 with TRBJ1-5; 7 bases are shared with TRBD1. J gave up 0 bases and V 1 base, and 3 bases lay outside the gene matches. In germline, CDR1 is MGHRA, CDR2 YSYEKL. The CDR3 has 16 residues. CDR3 DNA sequence: TGCGCCAGCAGCCAAGCGGGACAGTATAGCAATCAGCCCCAGCATTTT. Residues: CASSQAGQYSNQPQHF.